The 12 T cell receptor beta chains below come from one sample, sequenced in a study of cytomegalovirus exposure and HLA in healthy donors (dated by TCRdb to about 2017). The library was produced with the immunoSEQ multiplex PCR assay. For the multiplex PCR, a mixture combining 60 forward primers for TCR Vbeta segments and 13 reverse primers for TCR Jbeta segments was used. This immuneACCESS table, as held by TCRdb, lists in-frame sequences with V and J called but not all clones. Of the missing ones, under half trace to an unresolved V gene in checked studies; the others have no known cause. Within this sample are around 160,000 clones, with 80% of them counted one time only. Clones ranked in the top ten supply less than 10% of the sample. Sequenced material: PBMCs. The receptors originated from a man aged 18 to 35 in good health and CMV-seropositive.

This clone was recorded once. The V and J genes are TRBV10-1 and TRBJ2-7; possibly TRBD1 for D (5 bases). The germline V gene encodes CDR1 WNHNN and CDR2 SYGVQD (reference sequence). There are 12 residues in the CDR3. V shed 3 bases and J shed 3 bases, with 6 bases lying between them. As DNA, the CDR3 is TGCGCCAGCAGTGACAGGGTCTACGAGCAGTACTTC. Its protein is CASSDRVYEQYF.

This rearrangement joins TRBV29-1 to TRBJ2-1, with D hard to call. The CDR3 is 12 amino acids. Trimming shortened V by 4 bases and J by 9 bases, and 13 bases separated the two germline ends. Germline loops: CDR1 SQVTM, CDR2 ANQGSEA. CDR3 DNA: TGCAGCGTTGTGTTGCAAGCGAGTGAGCAGTTCTTC. Translation: CSVVLQASEQFF.

The sample holds a few counts of this clone. The V call is TRBV4-3, the J call TRBJ1-2; 8 bases are shared with TRBD1. J was trimmed by 4 bases and V by 4 bases; bases with no gene match: 8. Germline V gene data show CDR1 as LGHNA and CDR2 as YSLEER. The CDR3 totals 15 residues. This CDR3 reads CASSPPGQELYGYTF. CDR3 in DNA: TGCGCCAGCAGCCCCCCGGGACAGGAGCTCTATGGCTACACCTTC.

V and J are TRBV28 and TRBJ1-2; TRBD1 matches at 8 bases. Germline CDR1 reads MDHEN; CDR2 reads SYDVKM. With 3 bases clipped from V and 8 bases from J, the junction kept 2 bases outside the gene matches. CDR3 length equals 12 residues. The CDR3 DNA reads TGTGCCAGCAGTTTGGACAGGGAAGGCTACACCTTC. Translation gives CASSLDREGYTF.

The CDR3 loop is CASSLAETYEQYF. The CDR3 DNA follows: TGTGCCAGCTCACTAGCGGAAACCTACGAGCAGTACTTC. The rearrangement uses TRBV6-5 and TRBJ2-7; 8 nucleotides match TRBD2. The CDR3 is 13 residues long. Germline V gene sequence: CDR1 MNHEY, CDR2 SVGAGI. The V gene end was trimmed by 8 bases and the J gene end by 2 bases; junction bases not matched to a gene: 5.

V is TRBV4-1 and J is TRBJ1-4, with 8 bases that match TRBD1. The CDR3 spans 18 residues. V lost 4 bases and J lost 4; bases outside the gene matches: 14. CDR1 is MGHRA and CDR2 is YSYEKL in the germline V gene. The CDR3 loop reads CASSLKLWRQGFNEKLFF. The CDR3 DNA is TGCGCCAGCAGCCTCAAATTGTGGAGACAGGGGTTTAATGAAAAACTGTTTTTT.

The rearrangement joins TRBV28 to TRBJ2-1, with D possibly TRBD2 on 6 matching bases. This CDR3 region has 13 residues. Deletions cut 7 bases from V and 5 bases from J, with 12 bases between. CDR1 and CDR2 (germline): MDHEN, SYDVKM. The CDR3 DNA sequence: TGTGCCAGCATCGGTCTAGCGAACAATGAGCAGTTCTTC. As protein: CASIGLANNEQFF.

The genes are TRBV7-9 and TRBJ2-5; D might be TRBD2 (7 bases). The CDR3 loop spans 14 amino acids. CDR1 is SEHNR and CDR2 is FQNEAQ in the germline V gene (reference sequence). V lost 0 bases and J 4 bases, leaving 9 bases between the germline ends. CDR3 DNA: TGTGCCAGCAGCTTAGCAGGGGGGGGAGAGACCCAGTACTTC. Protein: CASSLAGGGETQYF.

The chain has TRBV5-1 and TRBJ1-1, with 8 bases lining up with TRBD1. CDR3 length equals 13 residues. Trimming cost V 3 bases and J 8 bases; bases outside gene matches: 6. Germline values: CDR1 SGHRS, CDR2 YFSETQ. The CDR3 loop is CASSSPTGAEAFF. CDR3 DNA sequence: TGCGCCAGCAGCTCACCGACAGGGGCCGAAGCTTTCTTT.

The gene calls are TRBV27 and TRBJ1-1; the D gene is possibly TRBD1 (5 bases). CDR1 is MNHEY, CDR2 SMNVEV, per germline (reference sequence). Trimming removed 3 bases from V and 7 bases from J, with 12 bases in between. This CDR3 has 13 amino acids. The CDR3 loop reads CASSFQGKDEAFF. For the CDR3, the DNA is TGTGCCAGCAGTTTCCAGGGAAAGGATGAAGCTTTCTTT.

The chain links TRBV5-4 to TRBJ1-2; tentatively, D is TRBD1 (5 bases). Trimming removed 4 bases from V and 4 bases from J, with 17 bases in between. Germline CDR1 and CDR2: SGHNT and YYREEE (reference sequence). The CDR3 has 15 amino acids. This chain's CDR3 is CASSPDKTLAYGYTF. The CDR3 bases are TGTGCCAGCAGCCCGGACAAGACCCTGGCCTATGGCTACACCTTC.

The chain couples TRBV11-2 to TRBJ2-5, with TRBD1 matching over 9 bases. Germline-derived CDR1 and CDR2 are SGHAT and FQNNGV. The length of the CDR3 is 15 residues. Unmatched junction bases numbered 5, after V lost 3 bases and J lost 3 bases. CDR3 DNA sequence: TGTGCCAGCAGCTTTGCCGGGACAGGGAAAGAGACCCAGTACTTC. This codes for CASSFAGTGKETQYF.